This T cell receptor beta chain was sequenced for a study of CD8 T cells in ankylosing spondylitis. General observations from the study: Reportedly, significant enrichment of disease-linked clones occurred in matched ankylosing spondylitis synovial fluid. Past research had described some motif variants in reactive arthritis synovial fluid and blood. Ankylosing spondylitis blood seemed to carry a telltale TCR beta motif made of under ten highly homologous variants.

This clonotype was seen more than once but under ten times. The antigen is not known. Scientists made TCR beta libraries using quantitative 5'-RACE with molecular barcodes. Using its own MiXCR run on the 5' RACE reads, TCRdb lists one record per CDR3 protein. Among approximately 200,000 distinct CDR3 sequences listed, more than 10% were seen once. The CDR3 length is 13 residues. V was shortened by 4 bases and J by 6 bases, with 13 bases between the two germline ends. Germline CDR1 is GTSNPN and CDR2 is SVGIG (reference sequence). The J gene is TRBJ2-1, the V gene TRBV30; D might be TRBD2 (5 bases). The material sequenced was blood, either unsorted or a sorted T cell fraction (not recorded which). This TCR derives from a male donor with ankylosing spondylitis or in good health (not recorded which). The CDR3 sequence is CAWTLSGGNEQFF. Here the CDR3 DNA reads TGTGCCTGGACCCTCTCTGGAGGCAATGAGCAGTTCTTC.